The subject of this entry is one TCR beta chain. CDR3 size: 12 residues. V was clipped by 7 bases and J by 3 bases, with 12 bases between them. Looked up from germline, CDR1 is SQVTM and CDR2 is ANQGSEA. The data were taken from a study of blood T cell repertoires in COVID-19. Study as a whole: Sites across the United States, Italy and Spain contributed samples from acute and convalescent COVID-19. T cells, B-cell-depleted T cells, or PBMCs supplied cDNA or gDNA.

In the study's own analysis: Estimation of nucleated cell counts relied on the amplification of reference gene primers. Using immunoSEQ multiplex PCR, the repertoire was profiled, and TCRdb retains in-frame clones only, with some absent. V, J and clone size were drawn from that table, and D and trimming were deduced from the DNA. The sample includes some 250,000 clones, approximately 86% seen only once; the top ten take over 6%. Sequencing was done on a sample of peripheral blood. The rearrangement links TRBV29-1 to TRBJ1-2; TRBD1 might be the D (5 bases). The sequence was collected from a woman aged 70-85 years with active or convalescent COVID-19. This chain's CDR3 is CSASGYDYGYTF. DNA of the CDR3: TGCAGCGCCTCAGGGTACGACTATGGCTACACCTTC.